This entry lists 32 T cell receptor beta chains sequenced from one sample in a study of graft-versus-host responses after intestinal transplantation. No antigen has been identified for these receptors. Method: immunoSEQ multiplex PCR; TCRdb's copy keeps in-frame clones and lacks some. Counted here are about 110,000 clones, roughly 93% occurring once; the ten biggest clones make up more than 0.95%. The source material was unstimulated CD8+ T cells sorted from spleen or lymph node cells, sampled before transplant. These receptors all come from a human donor who was the organ donor for an intestinal transplant.

The chain employs TRBV19 and TRBJ1-1; 7 bases are shared with TRBD1. This CDR3 spans 15 amino acids. The V gene end was trimmed by 4 bases and the J gene end by 4 bases; junction bases not matched to a gene: 9. The germline V gene has CDR1 LNHDA and CDR2 SQIVND (reference sequence). CDR3 DNA sequence: TGTGCCAGTAGTACACGACAGGGTAGGGGCACTGAAGCTTTCTTT. Protein product: CASSTRQGRGTEAFF.

J is TRBJ2-1 and V is TRBV9; 9 bases match TRBD1. CDR3 size: 14 residues. V shed 3 bases and J 4 bases; nucleotides not matched to a gene: 2. Looked up from germline, CDR1 is SGDLS and CDR2 is YYNGEE. The CDR3 region is CASSADRGYNEQFF. CDR3 in DNA: TGTGCCAGCAGCGCGGACAGGGGTTACAATGAGCAGTTCTTC.

The CDR3 bases are TGTGCCAGCAGCGCAAGGACAGGTCGCGAGCAGTACTTC. Protein product: CASSARTGREQYF. This chain connects TRBV5-6 to TRBJ2-7, with 7 bases matching TRBD1. CDR1 is SGHDT and CDR2 is YYEEEE in the germline V gene. The CDR3 spans 13 residues. Losses at the gene ends were 4 bases for V and 6 bases for J; bases not matched to a gene: 7.

This clone was counted between two and nine times. The chain combines TRBV4-1 with TRBJ1-1; D unclear. Trimming removed 1 base at V and 1 base at J, with 4 bases between. This CDR3 comprises 13 residues. Germline values: CDR1 MGHRA, CDR2 YSYEKL. CDR3 loop: CASSQAQNTEAFF. CDR3 nucleotides: TGCGCCAGCAGCCAAGCACAGAACACTGAAGCTTTCTTT.

The chain links TRBV19 to TRBJ2-1, with D tentatively TRBD1 (6 bases). This CDR3 has 15 residues. CDR1 LNHDA and CDR2 SQIVND come from the germline V gene (reference sequence). The germline V and J ends were trimmed by 6 bases and 4 bases, with 16 bases remaining between them. The CDR3 spells CASSVTGSTYNEQFF. For the CDR3, the DNA is TGTGCCAGTAGCGTTACAGGGAGTACGTACAATGAGCAGTTCTTC.

V usage is TRBV7-3 and J usage is TRBJ2-1; perhaps D is TRBD1 or TRBD2 (5 bases each). The CDR3 length is 15 residues. V lost 5 bases, J lost 8 bases, and 19 bases lay in between. Germline V lookup: CDR1 SGHTA, CDR2 FQGTGA. The CDR3: CASSPYGAMGDEQFF. The CDR3 nucleotides are TGTGCCAGCAGCCCATACGGGGCCATGGGCGATGAGCAGTTCTTC.

The chain joins TRBV5-1 to TRBJ2-7; TRBD2 matches at 7 bases. Per the germline V gene, CDR1 is SGHRS and CDR2 is YFSETQ. CDR3 length equals 18 residues. With V trimmed by 0 bases and J by 4 bases, 16 bases remained unmatched. The DNA for the CDR3 is TGCGCCAGCAGCTTGGTCCCCACTGCTAGCGGAGGGATATACGAGCAGTACTTC. Protein product: CASSLVPTASGGIYEQYF.

The V and J genes are TRBV25-1 and TRBJ2-7; 7 bases align to TRBD1. The V gene end was trimmed by 4 bases and the J gene end by 5 bases; junction bases not matched to a gene: 17. There are 17 residues in the CDR3. Germline CDR1 MGHDK, CDR2 SYGVNS. The CDR3 DNA reads TGTGCCAGCAGTGCCAAATCCCCGGGACAGCCCCGGGACGAGCAGTACTTC. Its protein product is CASSAKSPGQPRDEQYF.

The chain uses TRBV10-3 and TRBJ2-5, with 7 bases fitting TRBD2. With V trimmed by 5 bases and J by 4 bases, 13 bases remained unmatched. The germline V gene encodes CDR1 ENHRY and CDR2 SYGVKD. This CDR3 comprises 16 residues. The CDR3 region has the DNA TGTGCCATCAGTAAAACCTTGGGAGGGGATCGAGAGACCCAGTACTTC. Its protein is CAISKTLGGDRETQYF.

The table lists this clone with a count of one. The J gene is TRBJ1-1, the V gene TRBV6-6; D is uncertain. Germline V gene sequence: CDR1 MNHNY, CDR2 SVGAGI (reference sequence). Deletions cut 5 bases from V and 1 base from J, with 11 bases between. This CDR3 region has 14 residues. In DNA, the CDR3 is TGTGCCAGCAGTCCTATGCTGACGAACACTGAAGCTTTCTTT. This sequence encodes CASSPMLTNTEAFF.

V gene TRBV18 combines with J gene TRBJ2-3; D remains unclear. The V gene lost 5 bases and the J gene lost 4 bases, with 13 bases spanning the gap. This CDR3 has 14 residues. Germline V gene sequence: CDR1 KGHSH, CDR2 LQKENI. The CDR3 spells CASSATPPADTQYF. The CDR3 bases are TGTGCCAGCTCAGCGACCCCCCCGGCAGATACGCAGTATTTT. Full variable domain (missing parts from reference TRBV18 and TRBJ2-3): NAGVMQNPRHLVRRRGQEARLRCSPMKGHSHVYWYRQLPEEGLKFMVYLQKENIIDESGMPKERFSAEFPKEGPSILRIQQVVRGDSAAYFCASSATPPADTQYFGPGTRLTVL.

This rearrangement joins TRBV7-9 to TRBJ1-1; D unclear. Per the germline V gene, CDR1 is SEHNR and CDR2 is FQNEAQ (reference sequence). The length of the CDR3 is 13 residues. The ends were cut back, 1 base at V and 6 bases at J, with 9 bases in the middle. The CDR3 nucleotides are TGTGCCAGCAGCTTAGACAGTAGCCCTGAAGCTTTCTTT. Protein sequence: CASSLDSSPEAFF. Looking up the rest from reference TRBV7-9 and TRBJ1-1 gives the full variable domain: DTGVSQNPRHKITKRGQNVTFRCDPISEHNRLYWYRQTLGQGPEFLTYFQNEAQLEKSRLLSDRFSAERPKGSFSTLEIQRTEQGDSAMYLCASSLDSSPEAFFGQGTRLTVV.

V is TRBV4-2 and J is TRBJ2-1; possible D gene TRBD1, 6 bases. This CDR3 has 13 amino acids. Germline CDR1 and CDR2: LGHNA and YNFKEQ. V dropped 4 bases and J dropped 9 bases, with 13 bases sitting between them. The CDR3 region is CASSPGTGPEQFF. CDR3 nucleotide sequence: TGTGCCAGCAGCCCAGGAACAGGGCCTGAGCAGTTCTTC.

J is TRBJ1-1 and V is TRBV6-5; D is uncertain. The V end lost 0 bases, the J end lost 7 bases, and 12 bases lay between the germline ends. CDR1 and CDR2 from the germline V gene are MNHEY and SVGAGI. The length of the CDR3 is 14 residues. CDR3 coding DNA: TGTGCCAGCAGTTACTCCCGCACCGGGATTGAAGCTTTCTTT. Encoded protein: CASSYSRTGIEAFF.

The V call is TRBV7-9, the J call TRBJ2-2, with no clear D. Germline values: CDR1 SEHNR, CDR2 FQNEAQ (reference sequence). The V and J ends lost 1 base and 6 bases respectively, with 3 bases between them. The length of the CDR3 is 12 residues. The CDR3: CASSLESGELFF. The CDR3 coding sequence is TGTGCCAGCAGCTTAGAGTCCGGGGAGCTGTTTTTT.

This sequence joins TRBV19 and TRBJ1-2, with no clear D. V was trimmed by 3 bases and J by 3 bases, leaving 17 bases between them. CDR1 and CDR2 (germline): LNHDA, SQIVND (reference sequence). The length of the CDR3 is 16 residues. The CDR3 region has the DNA TGTGCCAGTAGTATCGAGTTTTATTCACCCTACTATGGCTACACCTTC. Translation: CASSIEFYSPYYGYTF.

The chain is built from TRBV4-3 and TRBJ2-3, with 11 nucleotides matching TRBD1. Germline V gives CDR1 LGHNA, CDR2 YSLEER. The J segment lost 1 base and the V segment lost 2 bases, leaving 8 bases of the junction unmatched. This CDR3 contains 18 residues. DNA for the CDR3: TGCGCCAGCAGCCAATGGGACAGGGGGTTGCGAGGCACAGATACGCAGTATTTT. Translating gives CASSQWDRGLRGTDTQYF.

The V call is TRBV4-1, the J call TRBJ2-1; TRBD2 agrees at 8 bases. Germline trimming cut 8 bases from V and 6 bases from J; bases unmatched to any gene: 12. CDR1 and CDR2 from the germline V gene are MGHRA and YSYEKL. The length of the CDR3 is 15 residues. The CDR3 bases are TGCGCCAGCGTACAAGGTTGGGGACTAGTCAATGAGCAGTTCTTC. It specifies CASVQGWGLVNEQFF.

About this clone: One end of the junction does not line up with germline, which may come from a read error. Other DNA sequences within the sample encode an identical CDR3. The chain couples TRBV27 to TRBJ2-1, with D unclear. Germline CDR1 and CDR2: MNHEY and SMNVEV (reference sequence). The CDR3 is 14 residues long. CDR3 residues: CASSLSIHYNEQFF. The DNA for the CDR3 is TGTGCCAGCAGCTTATCGATTCACTATAATGAGCAGTTCTTC.

The rearrangement links TRBV4-1 to TRBJ2-5; TRBD1 or TRBD2 may be the D gene (6 bases each). Germline V CDR1 and CDR2: MGHRA, YSYEKL. The CDR3 spans 16 residues. V lost 3 bases and J lost 5, with 19 bases in between. CDR3 in amino acids: CASSHTSAGAGETQYF. The CDR3 DNA is TGCGCCAGCAGCCATACCTCGGCAGGGGCGGGGGAGACCCAGTACTTC.

This chain connects TRBV27 to TRBJ1-1; 7 bases match TRBD1. V lost 1 base to trimming and J lost 5 bases; unmatched junction nucleotides: 13. CDR3 size: 17 residues. CDR1 is MNHEY, CDR2 SMNVEV, per germline (reference sequence). The CDR3: CASSLYPGTDEATEAFF. CDR3 DNA: TGTGCCAGCAGTTTATATCCGGGGACAGACGAGGCTACTGAAGCTTTCTTT.

The V call is TRBV19, the J call TRBJ2-7; D is uncertain. The CDR3 consists of 13 residues. Per the germline V gene, CDR1 is LNHDA and CDR2 is SQIVND (reference sequence). Between the trimmed V and J ends, which lost 5 bases and 1 base, there was a span of 9 bases. The CDR3 loop is CASSSTNSYEQYF. The CDR3, as DNA: TGTGCCAGTAGTTCGACCAATTCCTACGAGCAGTACTTC.

J is TRBJ1-2 and V is TRBV2; 10 bases are a match to TRBD1. Trimming cost V 8 bases and J 0 bases; bases outside gene matches: 3. In germline, CDR1 is SNHLY, CDR2 FYNNEI. The CDR3 length is 14 residues. CDR3 protein: CASQDRGSNYGYTF. CDR3 bases: TGTGCCAGCCAGGACAGGGGGTCTAACTATGGCTACACCTTC.

This clone was observed a single time. The rearrangement joins TRBV7-6 to TRBJ2-2; D is tentatively TRBD1 or TRBD2 (5 bases each). The V and J ends lost 7 bases and 4 bases respectively, with 10 bases between them. The CDR3 spans 13 residues. CDR1 SGHVS and CDR2 FNYEAQ come from the germline V gene. CDR3 sequence reads: CASTQGTTGELFF. The CDR3 coding sequence is TGTGCCAGCACTCAAGGGACCACCGGGGAGCTGTTTTTT. Using reference TRBV7-6 and TRBJ2-2 for the parts outside the CDR3, the full variable domain is GAGVSQSPRYKVTKRGQDVALRCDPISGHVSLYWYRQALGQGPEFLTYFNYEAQQDKSGLPNDRFSAERPEGSISTLTIQRTEQRDSAMYRCASTQGTTGELFFGEGSRLTVL.

The chain joins TRBV7-2 to TRBJ2-1; 8 bases are shared with TRBD2. The CDR3 is 16 residues long. Germline CDR1 is SGHTA and CDR2 is FQGNSA. The junction had 11 bases not matched to a gene; V was cut back by 2 bases and J by 8 bases. This CDR3 reads CASSLPPSGSIYEQFF. CDR3 DNA sequence: TGTGCCAGCAGCTTACCCCCCAGCGGGAGCATCTATGAGCAGTTCTTC.

The CDR3 DNA sequence: TGCGCCAGCAGCCCCGGGACAGGGTACAATCAGCCCCAGCATTTT. It yields the protein CASSPGTGYNQPQHF. The chain links TRBV5-1 to TRBJ1-5, with TRBD1 matching over 9 bases. The CDR3 sequence is 15 residues long. The germline V gene encodes CDR1 SGHRS and CDR2 YFSETQ. Losses at the gene ends were 4 bases for V and 3 bases for J; bases not matched to a gene: 5.

V gene TRBV6-1 combines with J gene TRBJ2-7; a weak D match, TRBD1 (6 bases). This CDR3 is 13 amino acids long. V lost 8 bases, J lost 0 bases, and 11 bases lay in between. The germline CDR1 and CDR2 sequences are MNHNS and SASEGT. CDR3 sequence (DNA): TGTGCCAGCTGGAGGACAGACTCCTACGAGCAGTACTTC. Amino acid sequence: CASWRTDSYEQYF.

This chain's CDR3 is CASSVASGNYEQYF. CDR3 DNA sequence: TGTGCCAGCAGTGTGGCTAGCGGAAACTACGAGCAGTACTTC. This chain uses TRBV27 with TRBJ2-7; 7 bases are shared with TRBD2. The CDR3 has 14 amino acids. Germline loops: CDR1 MNHEY, CDR2 SMNVEV (reference sequence). Trimming at V came to 5 bases and at J to 3 bases, leaving 7 bases not matched to a gene.

This chain uses TRBV6-5 with TRBJ1-2; the D gene is possibly TRBD1 (5 bases). With 0 bases removed from V and 2 bases from J, the gap between germline ends came to 13 bases. This CDR3 is 16 amino acids long. Germline lookup yields CDR1 MNHEY and CDR2 SVGAGI. As DNA, the CDR3 is TGTGCCAGCAGTTACTCGGCAGGGTATGGCAACTATGGCTACACCTTC. It codes for CASSYSAGYGNYGYTF.

The V call is TRBV21-1, the J call TRBJ1-5; the listed D gene, TRBD1, was not tested against the DNA. TRBV21-1 is classified as a pseudogene. This CDR3 contains 15 residues. This chain's CDR3 is CASSKAEGANQPQHF. The CDR3, as DNA: TGTGCCAGCAGCAAAGCAGAGGGGGCCAATCAGCCCCAGCATTTT.

The chain combines TRBV5-4 with TRBJ1-5; D is undetermined. This CDR3 contains 15 residues. Germline loops: CDR1 SGHNT, CDR2 YYREEE (reference sequence). V lost 0 bases to trimming and J lost 3 bases, with 10 bases between them. In nucleotides, the CDR3 is TGTGCCAGCAGCTTGGGGCCGAGGTTCAATCAGCCCCAGCATTTT. This translates into CASSLGPRFNQPQHF.

J is TRBJ2-3 and V is TRBV7-6; maybe TRBD1 (6 bases). The CDR3 has 15 amino acids. Trimming cost V 5 bases and J 6 bases, with 18 bases left between them. CDR1 and CDR2 from the germline V gene are SGHVS and FNYEAQ. CDR3 sequence: CASSAGPQGSDTQYF. CDR3 nucleotide sequence: TGTGCCAGCAGCGCCGGGCCACAGGGCTCGGATACGCAGTATTTT.